This TCR beta chain was obtained from a study of a mutant IDH1 vaccine in newly diagnosed glioma. Time point given: baseline, week 1 (first vaccination visit). Sample treatment: pre-vaccination baseline after standard-of-care therapy. Germline CDR1 reads ENHRY; CDR2 reads SYGVKD. The CDR3 is 14 residues long. Trimming cost V 6 bases and J 2 bases, with 13 bases left between them. The table came from immunoSEQ multiplex PCR; TCRdb's copy has only in-frame clones and leaves some out. This table has about 35,000 clones, 65% to 80% appearing once. This sample comprised peripheral blood mononuclear cells (PBMCs), obtained from a glioma patient treated with radiotherapy, temozolomide or both. The TCR was taken from a man aged 45-65 years with glioma. Some clones in this sample may be carry-over from other donors' samples. The chain links TRBV10-3 to TRBJ1-2, with D possibly being TRBD1 (6 bases). CDR3 loop: CAISNREGNYGYTF. CDR3 bases: TGTGCCATCAGCAACAGGGAAGGGAACTATGGCTACACCTTC.